This T cell receptor beta chain was profiled in a study of early T cells in non-severe SARS-CoV-2 infection. TCRdb used MiXCR to reprocess the 5' RACE reads, holding one entry per CDR3 protein. The sample carries over 70,000 distinct CDR3 sequences, 13% to 15% recorded once. A few counts support this clonotype. V lost 0 bases, J lost 6 bases, and 11 bases lay in between. The CDR3 consists of 14 residues. The germline V gene encodes CDR1 LGHNT and CDR2 FRNRAP. The chain couples TRBV12-5 to TRBJ1-1; D not certain. The TCR comes from an adult who was a healthcare worker with PCR-confirmed SARS-CoV-2 infection or an uninfected control (not recorded which). The material sequenced was whole blood. The CDR3 loop reads CASGLVGSAPEAFF. DNA for the CDR3: TGTGCTAGTGGTTTGGTAGGGTCCGCCCCTGAAGCTTTCTTT.